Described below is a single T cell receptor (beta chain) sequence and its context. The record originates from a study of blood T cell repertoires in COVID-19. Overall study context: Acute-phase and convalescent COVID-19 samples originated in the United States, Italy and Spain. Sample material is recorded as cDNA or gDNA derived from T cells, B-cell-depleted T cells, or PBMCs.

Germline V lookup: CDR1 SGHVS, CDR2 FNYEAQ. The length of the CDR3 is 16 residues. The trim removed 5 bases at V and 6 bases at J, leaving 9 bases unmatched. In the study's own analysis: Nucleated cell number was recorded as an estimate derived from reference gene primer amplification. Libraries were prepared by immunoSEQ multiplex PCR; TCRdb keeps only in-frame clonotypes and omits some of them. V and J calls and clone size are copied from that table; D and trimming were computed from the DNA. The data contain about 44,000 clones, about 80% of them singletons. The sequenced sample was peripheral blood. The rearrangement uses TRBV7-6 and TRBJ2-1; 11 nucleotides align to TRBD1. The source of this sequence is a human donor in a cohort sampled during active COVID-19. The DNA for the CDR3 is TGTGCCAGCAGCCCGGGGGTGGGACAGGGGGTCAATGAGCAGTTCTTC. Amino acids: CASSPGVGQGVNEQFF.